One sample yielded the 31 T cell receptor beta chains listed below, sequenced in a study of T-cell reconstitution after alpha-beta-depleted transplantation in children. It was with unique molecular identifiers that the TCRbeta library was prepared. TCRdb re-derived calls from the PCR reads in MiXCR, one entry per CDR3 protein. The profile shows about 610,000 distinct CDR3 sequences, 10% of them singletons. The material sequenced was PBMCs from the stem cell graft donor, taken from the stem cell graft. Every receptor here comes from a human donor who donated a stem cell graft to a child with acute myeloid leukemia.

This clonotype was seen ten or more times. The chain is built from TRBV15 and TRBJ2-1, with TRBD2 matching 9 bases. Germline CDR1 and CDR2: LNHNV and YYDKDF (reference sequence). The CDR3 consists of 17 residues. Trimming removed 0 bases from V and 4 bases from J; junction bases left unmatched: 7. The CDR3 here is CATSRDLAGILYNEQFF. CDR3 DNA: TGTGCCACCAGCAGAGATCTAGCGGGAATACTTTACAATGAGCAGTTCTTC. Filled out from reference TRBV15 and TRBJ2-1, the complete variable domain reads DAMVIQNPRYQVTQFGKPVTLSCSQTLNHNVMYWYQQKSSQAPKLLFHYYDKDFNNEADTPDNFQSRRPNTSFCFLDIRSPGLGDTAMYLCATSRDLAGILYNEQFFGPGTRLTVL.

The sample holds many counts of this clonotype. The chain recombines TRBV20-1 with TRBJ2-7; 12 bases match TRBD2. The CDR3 contains 14 residues. J was trimmed by 2 bases and V by 5 bases; bases with no gene match: 4. The germline gives CDR1 DFQATT, CDR2 SNEGSKA (reference sequence). This CDR3 reads CSAGTSGSTYEQYF. For the CDR3, the DNA is TGCAGTGCTGGGACTAGCGGGTCTACCTACGAGCAGTACTTC.

This clonotype was recorded many times. J is TRBJ2-7 and V is TRBV28; D uncertain. The CDR3 sequence is 16 residues long. With 7 bases removed from V and 0 bases from J, the gap between germline ends came to 19 bases. The germline V gene encodes CDR1 MDHEN and CDR2 SYDVKM. CDR3 sequence: CASTENIGVSSYEQYF. CDR3 nucleotides: TGTGCCAGCACCGAAAATATAGGCGTAAGCTCCTACGAGCAGTACTTC. The full variable domain, completed using reference TRBV28 and TRBJ2-7, is DVKVTQSSRYLVKRTGEKVFLECVQDMDHENMFWYRQDPGLGLRLIYFSYDVKMKEKGDIPEGYSVSREKKERFSLILESASTNQTSMYLCASTENIGVSSYEQYFGPGTRLTVT.

There are many counts of this clonotype. The rearrangement links TRBV20-1 to TRBJ2-1; D might be TRBD2 (6 bases). Trimming pared 5 bases from V and 8 bases from J, leaving 19 bases between. The CDR3 length is 14 residues. The germline gives CDR1 DFQATT, CDR2 SNEGSKA (reference sequence). CDR3 sequence: CSAPSPSAVDEQFF. The CDR3 nucleotides are TGCAGTGCTCCTAGTCCTAGCGCCGTCGATGAGCAGTTCTTC.

This clonotype was found a few times. This chain joins TRBV29-1 and TRBJ2-1; possible D gene TRBD1, 5 bases. The V gene lost 3 bases and the J gene lost 0 bases, with 9 bases spanning the gap. Germline-derived CDR1 and CDR2 are SQVTM and ANQGSEA. The CDR3 sequence is 14 residues long. CDR3 DNA: TGCAGCGTTGATCCCCAGGGCTCCTACAATGAGCAGTTCTTC. Protein sequence: CSVDPQGSYNEQFF.

This clonotype has ten or more counts. The rearrangement joins TRBV24-1 to TRBJ2-1; tentative D call: TRBD2 (5 bases). Trimming stripped 3 bases from V and 3 bases from J, with 17 bases between. The CDR3 runs to 17 residues. Germline assignment: CDR1 KGHDR and CDR2 SFDVKD. CDR3 sequence: CATSDPAKSGYYNEQFF. The CDR3 DNA follows: TGTGCCACCAGTGATCCGGCGAAAAGCGGATACTACAATGAGCAGTTCTTC.

Many counts were recorded for this clonotype. The chain couples TRBV12-3 or TRBV12-4 to TRBJ2-7; D perhaps matches TRBD2 (5 bases). The CDR3 runs to 16 residues. Trimming took 2 bases from V and 3 from J, leaving 17 bases between them. The CDR3 sequence: CASSLTGVAVGYEQYF. Here the CDR3 DNA reads TGTGCCAGCAGTTTAACCGGGGTGGCTGTAGGCTACGAGCAGTACTTC.

This chain links TRBV19 with TRBJ2-1, with 12 bases aligning to TRBD1. Germline trimming cut 3 bases from V and 7 bases from J; bases unmatched to any gene: 10. The CDR3 covers 17 residues. Germline CDR1 is LNHDA and CDR2 is SQIVND (reference sequence). The CDR3 reads CASSIPAGQGARNEQFF. The CDR3 DNA follows: TGTGCCAGTAGTATCCCGGCGGGACAGGGGGCGCGGAATGAGCAGTTCTTC.

The chain combines TRBV7-8 with TRBJ2-7, with a possible D match to TRBD2 (7 bases). Germline assignment: CDR1 SGHVS and CDR2 FQNEAQ. Trimming took off 0 bases at V and 2 bases at J, with 14 bases between the two ends. The CDR3 length is 16 residues. The CDR3 DNA is TGTGCCAGCAGCTTAGCTAGGGGGGGAGGGGCCTACGAGCAGTACTTC. This codes for CASSLARGGGAYEQYF.

About this clonotype itself: A much larger clone lies a single base off, so this may be a read error. J is TRBJ2-1 and V is TRBV20-1; D gene uncertain. Germline values: CDR1 DFQATT, CDR2 SNEGSKA (reference sequence). CDR3 length equals 15 residues. V shed 6 bases and J shed 5 bases, with 20 bases lying between them. Here the CDR3 reads CSAKDETIKNNEQFF. CDR3 in DNA: TGCAGTGCCAAGGATGAGACCATCAAGAACAATGAGCAGTTCTTC.

This clonotype was detected ten times or more. The genes are TRBV28 and TRBJ2-2; D perhaps matches TRBD2 (5 bases). Trimming stripped 0 bases from V and 3 bases from J, with 14 bases between. CDR1 and CDR2 (germline): MDHEN, SYDVKM. The CDR3 has 17 residues. The CDR3 DNA sequence: TGTGCCAGCAGTTTATGGGGCCTAGCCGGAGACACCGGGGAGCTGTTTTTT. It codes for CASSLWGLAGDTGELFF.

Only a few counts were recorded for this clonotype. V is TRBV5-1 and J is TRBJ1-2; D gene unclear. The CDR3 extends over 12 amino acids. Per germline, CDR1 SGHRS and CDR2 YFSETQ. V lost 0 bases to trimming and J lost 10 bases, with 10 bases between them. The CDR3 DNA reads TGCGCCAGCAGCTTGGGATCGATCTACTACACCTTC. Its protein product is CASSLGSIYYTF.

In this sample, this clonotype turned up many times. The chain uses TRBV18 and TRBJ1-5; D gene unclear. The CDR3 totals 13 residues. Deletions cut 8 bases from V and 1 base from J, with 9 bases between. Germline V gene lookup returns CDR1 KGHSH and CDR2 LQKENI. The CDR3 coding sequence is TGTGCCAGCAGCCCTGACAGCAATCAGCCCCAGCATTTT. Translated: CASSPDSNQPQHF.

This clonotype appeared many times. The rearrangement joins TRBV20-1 to TRBJ2-7, with TRBD2 matching 8 bases. Looked up from germline, CDR1 is DFQATT and CDR2 is SNEGSKA (reference sequence). The CDR3 covers 14 residues. V lost 3 bases to trimming and J lost 4 bases; unmatched junction nucleotides: 8. CDR3 DNA sequence: TGCAGTGCTAGTATTATAGCGGGGTTATACGAGCAGTACTTC. This encodes CSASIIAGLYEQYF.

This clonotype was seen a handful of times. This rearrangement joins TRBV20-1 to TRBJ2-1; 11 bases line up with TRBD2. The CDR3 runs 15 residues. Trimming cost V 6 bases and J 5 bases; bases outside gene matches: 9. The germline V gene encodes CDR1 DFQATT and CDR2 SNEGSKA (reference sequence). The CDR3 DNA follows: TGCAGTGCCCCTACTAGCGGGAGTTTGAACAATGAGCAGTTCTTC. Amino acid sequence: CSAPTSGSLNNEQFF.

CDR3 protein: CSASRVAGVETQYF. As DNA, the CDR3 is TGCAGTGCTAGTCGGGTAGCGGGAGTAGAGACCCAGTACTTC. This chain uses TRBV20-1 with TRBJ2-5; the match to TRBD2 covers 9 bases. The CDR3 spans 14 residues. V dropped 3 bases and J dropped 4; count of bases not matched to a gene: 6. Looked up from germline, CDR1 is DFQATT and CDR2 is SNEGSKA (reference sequence).

The rearrangement uses TRBV30 and TRBJ2-1, with 9 bases matching TRBD2. Germline assignment: CDR1 GTSNPN and CDR2 SVGIG (reference sequence). CDR3 length: 15 amino acids. Trimming removed 7 bases from V and 8 bases from J; junction bases left unmatched: 15. Written as DNA, the CDR3 is TGTGCCTATCCGCTGGCCGGGACTAGCATCTATGAGCAGTTCTTC. Its protein product is CAYPLAGTSIYEQFF.

This clonotype has ten or more counts. V usage is TRBV29-1 and J usage is TRBJ2-7; 9 bases agree with TRBD1. The germline gives CDR1 SQVTM, CDR2 ANQGSEA. This CDR3 is 12 amino acids long. The trim removed 4 bases at V and 6 bases at J, leaving 4 bases unmatched. In DNA form, the CDR3 reads TGCAGCGTTGCGGGACAGGGTGGCGAGCAGTACTTC. This sequence encodes CSVAGQGGEQYF.

This clonotype was recorded at least ten times. The chain carries TRBV4-3 and TRBJ2-7; no clear D gene. This CDR3 spans 15 amino acids. Per germline, CDR1 LGHNA and CDR2 YSLEER. V lost 0 bases and J lost 5, with 14 bases in between. The CDR3 here is CASSQDQRGWDEQYF. The DNA of the CDR3 is TGCGCCAGCAGCCAAGATCAGCGAGGATGGGACGAGCAGTACTTC.

The V and J genes are TRBV6-2 or TRBV6-3 and TRBJ2-1; possible D gene TRBD1, 6 bases. Looked up from germline, CDR1 is MNHEY and CDR2 is SVGEGT. The CDR3 has 16 amino acids. V was clipped by 4 bases and J by 4 bases, with 17 bases between them. The CDR3 spells CASSLRGFHPYNEQFF. The CDR3 DNA follows: TGTGCCAGCAGTTTAAGGGGGTTCCACCCTTACAATGAGCAGTTCTTC.

The V gene is TRBV6-4, the J gene TRBJ2-2; no reliable D call. CDR1 MRHNA and CDR2 SNTAGT come from the germline V gene. V was pared by 7 bases and J by 4 bases, with 25 bases between. The CDR3 totals 18 residues. CDR3 coding DNA: TGTGCCAGCACAGACGAGAATGATGCAGGTCTGGTCACCGGGGAGCTGTTTTTT. Translation gives CASTDENDAGLVTGELFF.

The table lists this clonotype with a few counts. The rearrangement links TRBV6-2 or TRBV6-3 to TRBJ2-7; D remains unclear. Trimming stripped 7 bases from V and 1 base from J, with 11 bases between. Germline CDR1 is MNHEY and CDR2 is SVGEGT. This CDR3 spans 13 amino acids. CDR3 sequence (DNA): TGTGCCAGCACGGCCTTCGGATCCTACGAGCAGTACTTC. Translated: CASTAFGSYEQYF.

At least ten counts were recorded for this clonotype. This chain uses TRBV20-1 with TRBJ2-7; tentative D call: TRBD2 (6 bases). The CDR3 extends over 13 amino acids. The V end was cut by 6 bases, the J end by 2 bases, with 14 bases between. Germline V gene lookup returns CDR1 DFQATT and CDR2 SNEGSKA (reference sequence). CDR3 protein: CSAIERAAYEQYF. The CDR3 DNA sequence: TGCAGTGCGATCGAGCGGGCCGCCTACGAGCAGTACTTC.

V and J are TRBV5-1 and TRBJ2-7; 14 bases line up with TRBD2. V lost 3 bases to trimming and J lost 6 bases; unmatched junction nucleotides: 11. CDR1 SGHRS and CDR2 YFSETQ come from the germline V gene. The CDR3 consists of 17 residues. CDR3: CASSSGTSGSSPREQYF. CDR3 in DNA: TGCGCCAGCAGCTCCGGGACTAGCGGGAGCTCACCTCGCGAGCAGTACTTC.

This chain joins TRBV5-1 and TRBJ2-1; 11 nucleotides agree with TRBD2. There are 16 residues in the CDR3. The J segment lost 8 bases and the V segment lost 3 bases, leaving 10 bases of the junction unmatched. Per germline, CDR1 SGHRS and CDR2 YFSETQ. This CDR3 reads CASSSGLAGPIDEQFF. The CDR3 DNA is TGCGCCAGCAGCTCCGGACTAGCGGGCCCCATCGATGAGCAGTTCTTC.

The CDR3 bases are TGTGCCACCAGCAGAGTTCTCCAGAGGGGACTAAGGACTGAAGCTTTCTTT. Translating it yields CATSRVLQRGLRTEAFF. V usage is TRBV15 and J usage is TRBJ1-1; D may be TRBD1 (5 bases). V lost 1 base and J lost 5, with 20 bases in between. CDR1 is LNHNV, CDR2 YYDKDF, per germline (reference sequence). The CDR3 loop spans 17 amino acids.

The chain joins TRBV3-1 to TRBJ2-4; maybe TRBD1 (6 bases). Per germline, CDR1 LGHDT and CDR2 YNNKEL (reference sequence). CDR3 length equals 19 residues. V lost 5 bases, J lost 8 bases, and 31 bases lay in between. As DNA, the CDR3 is TGTGCCAGCAGCACCACAGCCCCCTTGCAGGGGCGCGACGTATACATTCAGTACTTC. Protein product: CASSTTAPLQGRDVYIQYF.

This clonotype was counted a few times. The chain joins TRBV4-2 to TRBJ1-2, with 12 positions matching TRBD1. The length of the CDR3 is 15 residues. The germline gives CDR1 LGHNA, CDR2 YNFKEQ. With V trimmed by 3 bases and J by 7 bases, 6 bases remained unmatched. CDR3 sequence: CASSQGGQGAGGYTF. The CDR3 DNA follows: TGTGCCAGCAGCCAGGGGGGACAGGGGGCTGGTGGCTACACCTTC.

CDR3 bases: TGTGCCAGCAGACTAGCGGGAGTTATGTACAATGAGCAGTTCTTC. It yields the protein CASRLAGVMYNEQFF. V gene TRBV6-2 or TRBV6-3 combines with J gene TRBJ2-1; 11 positions match TRBD2. Looked up from germline, CDR1 is MNHEY and CDR2 is SVGEGT. V lost 6 bases to trimming and J lost 4 bases; unmatched junction nucleotides: 5. This CDR3 spans 15 amino acids.

This clonotype was detected only a few times. V is TRBV10-3 and J is TRBJ1-6; D is ambiguous. V lost 10 bases and J 7 bases, leaving 17 bases between the germline ends. Germline values: CDR1 ENHRY, CDR2 SYGVKD. The CDR3 has 14 residues. Written as DNA, the CDR3 is TGTGCCACCAGGAGGGAATCGCGGAATTCACCCCTCCACTTT. As protein: CATRRESRNSPLHF.

This clonotype was observed a handful of times. The chain recombines TRBV19 with TRBJ2-3, with unresolved D. CDR3 length equals 15 residues. The ends were cut back, 7 bases at V and 3 bases at J, with 17 bases in the middle. Germline CDR1 LNHDA, CDR2 SQIVND (reference sequence). The CDR3 sequence: CASTLSWGNTDTQYF. In DNA form, the CDR3 reads TGTGCCAGTACCCTAAGTTGGGGTAATACAGATACGCAGTATTTT. The full variable domain, rest sourced from reference TRBV19 and TRBJ2-3, is DGGITQSPKYLFRKEGQNVTLSCEQNLNHDAMYWYRQDPGQGLRLIYYSQIVNDFQKGDIAEGYSVSREKKESFPLTVTSAQKNPTAFYLCASTLSWGNTDTQYFGPGTRLTVL.